One T cell receptor (beta chain) is described in this entry. Its antigen is unknown. The record has no base qualities; no much larger clone is one base away. This specimen belongs to a study of T cells after yellow fever vaccination (dated by TCRdb to about 2019). Study-level background: Libraries from fractions with low cell numbers were prepared with the SMART-Seq v4 Ultra Low Input RNA kit. Blood samples were taken at several timepoints before and after primary and secondary immunization, and bulk PBMC replicates and cell subsets were isolated. Two healthy male donors made up the cohort, one aged 18 to 30 years and the other aged 30 to 40 years. To track T-cell clones before and after primary and booster YFV17D yellow fever vaccination, bulk TCR alpha and beta repertoires were sequenced longitudinally.

Interpreted using the paper, the treatment or condition label stands for: live attenuated yellow fever vaccine strain. At each blood-draw timepoint, two biological replicates of bulk PBMCs were obtained. PBMCs were isolated from peripheral blood using a standard Ficoll-Paque protocol. RNA was extracted with TriZol from bulk PBMCs, CD4 and CD8 fractions, and dextramer-positive and dextramer-negative fractions. Its CDR3 holds 16 amino acids, cysteine through phenylalanine. The kept DNA is CDR3 alone, 48 bases in frame from the first base. Via the germline V gene, CDR1 is SGHAT and CDR2 FQNNGV. V trim: 5 bases; J trim: 2 bases; unmatched bases: 9. What the work shows at the level of the full study, not this receptor alone: Computational filtering was needed because FACS-sorted repertoires could contain abundant contaminating clonotypes from the bulk population. A small share of clonotypes occurred in both CD4 and CD8 compartments, likely arising from convergent recombination. Because the study included only a couple of donors, the extent to which the findings can be generalized is limited. Compared with the primary T-cell response, the secondary T-cell response was weaker but faster, peaking on day 5 rather than day 15. Most clones expanded after primary vaccination were re-detected after the booster (96% of CD4 and around 88% of CD8), suggesting broad memory maintenance.

Synthesis of TCR cDNA relied on 5'RACE template switching, a step that introduced a universal primer site along with unique molecular identifiers. Priming of cDNA synthesis was performed from both the TCR alpha and TCR beta constant segments. Library amplification used two PCR steps, and the second PCR step added sample barcodes and sequencing adapters. Sequencing of libraries was performed on Illumina HiSeq 2500 (2x100 bp) or NovaSeq (2x150 bp). In the paper's pipeline: MIGEC was used to demultiplex reads and collapse the reads into UMI consensus sequences, and MiXCR was used for V(D)J alignment. Vaccine-responding clonotypes were identified with edgeR using replicate PBMC samples, with FDR below 0.01 and a log2 fold change above 5 up to day 15 being required. CD4 or CD8 identity was assigned to each bulk clonotype according to whether the clonotype was present at higher abundance in the sequenced CD4 repertoire or the sequenced CD8 repertoire. The public reads were quality trimmed at Q25 with fastp and then assembled into clones with MiXCR by TCRdb, keeping productive beta chains. For every CDR3 protein sequence, its rows merge into one entry that carries the most common genes and DNA. These V and J calls rely on TCRdb rather than the paper's analysis. The sample records 500,000 to 650,000 distinct CDR3 sequences, 17% of which are singletons. The ten top clones hold approximately 15% of the sample.

The chain joins TRBV11-2 to TRBJ2-5, with 9 bases matching TRBD1. The sequence came from a man between 18 and 35 years old who received the YFV17D yellow fever vaccine. Material: PBMCs, obtained 5 to 6 days after the first yellow fever vaccination. The DNA reads TGTGCCAGCAGCGCCCGGACAGGGGCCCAACAAGAGACCCAGTACTTC. This encodes CASSARTGAQQETQYF.